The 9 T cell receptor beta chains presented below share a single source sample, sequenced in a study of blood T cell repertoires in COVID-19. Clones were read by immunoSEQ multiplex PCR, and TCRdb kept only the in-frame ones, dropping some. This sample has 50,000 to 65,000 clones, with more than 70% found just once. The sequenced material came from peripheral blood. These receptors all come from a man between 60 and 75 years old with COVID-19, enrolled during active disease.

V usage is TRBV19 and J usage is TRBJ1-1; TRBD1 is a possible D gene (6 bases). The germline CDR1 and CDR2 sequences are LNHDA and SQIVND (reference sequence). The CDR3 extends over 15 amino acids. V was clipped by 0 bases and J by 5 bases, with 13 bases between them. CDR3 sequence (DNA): TGTGCCAGTAGTATAGACCCCAAGGGGGTTACTGAAGCTTTCTTT. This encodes CASSIDPKGVTEAFF.

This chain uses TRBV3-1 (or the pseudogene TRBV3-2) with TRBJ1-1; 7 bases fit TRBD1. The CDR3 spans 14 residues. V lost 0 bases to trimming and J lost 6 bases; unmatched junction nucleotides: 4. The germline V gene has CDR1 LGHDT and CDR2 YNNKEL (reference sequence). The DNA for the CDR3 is TGTGCCAGCAGCCAAGAACAGGGGAGTTCTGAAGCTTTCTTT. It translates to CASSQEQGSSEAFF.

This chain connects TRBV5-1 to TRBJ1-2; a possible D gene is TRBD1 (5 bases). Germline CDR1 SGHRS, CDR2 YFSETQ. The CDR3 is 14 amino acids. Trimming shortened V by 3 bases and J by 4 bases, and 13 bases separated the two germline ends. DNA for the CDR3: TGCGCCAGCAGCTCAGGAGGGGTGCGCTATGGCTACACCTTC. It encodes CASSSGGVRYGYTF.

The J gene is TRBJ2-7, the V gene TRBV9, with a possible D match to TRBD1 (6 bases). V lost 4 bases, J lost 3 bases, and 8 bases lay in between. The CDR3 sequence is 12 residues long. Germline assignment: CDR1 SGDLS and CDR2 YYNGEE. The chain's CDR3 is CASSTDSYEQYF. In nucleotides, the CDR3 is TGTGCCAGCAGCACGGACAGCTACGAGCAGTACTTC.

Here the CDR3 DNA reads TGTGCCAGCAGCTTAGCCGTCCAGGGCGATGGCTACACCTTC. Amino acids: CASSLAVQGDGYTF. This chain uses TRBV11-2 with TRBJ1-2; TRBD1 is a possible D gene (5 bases). V gave up 1 base and J gave up 6 bases, with 12 bases separating them. The CDR3 loop spans 14 amino acids. In germline, CDR1 is SGHAT, CDR2 FQNNGV. Full variable domain (rest looked up from reference TRBV11-2 and TRBJ1-2): EAGVAQSPRYKIIEKRQSVAFWCNPISGHATLYWYQQILGQGPKLLIQFQNNGVVDDSQLPKDRFSAERLKGVDSTLKIQPAKLEDSAVYLCASSLAVQGDGYTFGSGTRLTVV.

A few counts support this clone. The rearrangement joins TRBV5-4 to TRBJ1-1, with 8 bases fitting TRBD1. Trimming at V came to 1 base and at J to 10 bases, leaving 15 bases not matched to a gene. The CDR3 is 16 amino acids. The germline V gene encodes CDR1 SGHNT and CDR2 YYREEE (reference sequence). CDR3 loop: CASSLNVAGGARGAFF. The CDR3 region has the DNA TGTGCCAGCAGCTTGAACGTGGCAGGGGGCGCCCGGGGAGCTTTCTTT.

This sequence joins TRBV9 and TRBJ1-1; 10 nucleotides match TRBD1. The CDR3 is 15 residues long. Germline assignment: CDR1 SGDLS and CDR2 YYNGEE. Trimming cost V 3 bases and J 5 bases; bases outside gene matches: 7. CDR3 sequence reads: CASSARGDRGTEAFF. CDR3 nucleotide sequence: TGTGCCAGCAGCGCGCGGGGGGACAGGGGAACTGAAGCTTTCTTT.

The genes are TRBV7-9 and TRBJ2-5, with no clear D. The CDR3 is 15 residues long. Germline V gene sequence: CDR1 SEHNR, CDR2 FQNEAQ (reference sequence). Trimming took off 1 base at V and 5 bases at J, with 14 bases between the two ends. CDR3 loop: CASSLGAFVRETQYF. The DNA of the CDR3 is TGTGCCAGCAGCTTAGGAGCTTTTGTTCGGGAGACCCAGTACTTC.

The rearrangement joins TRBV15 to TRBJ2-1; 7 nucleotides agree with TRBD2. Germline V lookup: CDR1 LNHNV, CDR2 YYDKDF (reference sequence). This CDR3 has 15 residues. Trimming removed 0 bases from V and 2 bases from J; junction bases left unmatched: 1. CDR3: CATSRDAGAYNEQFF. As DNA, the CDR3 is TGTGCCACCAGCAGAGATGCGGGGGCCTACAATGAGCAGTTCTTC.